The rows below give T cell receptor beta chains drawn from one sample of a study of T cells in Graves' hyperthyroidism and ophthalmopathy. TCRdb re-called the multiplex PCR reads through MiXCR, storing one row per CDR3 protein. The profile shows around 560,000 distinct CDR3 sequences, 16% of them singletons. The sequenced material came from blood. Every receptor here comes from a woman aged 18-35 years with Graves' hyperthyroidism. Both conserved end residues are part of each CDR3. The D gene is left open where the match is weak. Not all rows give a size; the values are once, few, many and, for expanded clones, a class.

v_call	j_call	clone_size	d_call	cdr3_nt	cdr3_aa
TRBV18	TRBJ2-1	NA	NA	TGTGCCAGCTCCGACACCGCCTACCTCAATGAGCAGTTCTTC	CASSDTAYLNEQFF
TRBV20-1	TRBJ2-7	NA	TRBD2	TGCAGTGCGAGGCTCGGACTAGCGGGGGGGCCCCCCTCCTACGAGCAGTACTTC	CSARLGLAGGPPSYEQYF
TRBV11-2	TRBJ2-1	many	TRBD2	TGTGCCAGCAGCCTGACGGGAGGCACCTACAATGAGCAGTTCTTC	CASSLTGGTYNEQFF
TRBV5-4	TRBJ2-7	NA	NA	TGTGCCAGCAGCTCAATGACCGGGACACGGAGCTCCTACGAGCAGTACTTC	CASSSMTGTRSSYEQYF
TRBV6-2/TRBV6-3	TRBJ1-2	many	NA	TGTGCCAGCAGTTCCGGACGGGTCTACACCTTC	CASSSGRVYTF
TRBV2	TRBJ2-5	many	NA	TGTGCCAGCAGTCCCCTCGGGGTAGGAGAGACCCAGTACTTC	CASSPLGVGETQYF
TRBV18	TRBJ2-5	many	NA	TGTGCCAGCTCATCCCGGGACTGGAGCCAAGAGACCCAGTACTTC	CASSSRDWSQETQYF
TRBV6-1	TRBJ1-2	once	NA	TGTGCCAGCAGTGAAGCCCGGGGGATCTATGGCTACACCTTC	CASSEARGIYGYTF
TRBV28	TRBJ2-1	NA	TRBD2	TGTGCCAGCAGTTTATGGTCTAGTACTAGCGGGAGCGTTGAGCAGTTCTTC	CASSLWSSTSGSVEQFF
TRBV7-9	TRBJ2-1	few	NA	TGTGCCAGCCTGTGGGATAGCTCCTACAATGAGCAGTTCTTC	CASLWDSSYNEQFF
TRBV11-2	TRBJ2-4	many	NA	TGTGCCAGCAGCATTAATCCCTCACATGGAAACATTCAGTACTTC	CASSINPSHGNIQYF
TRBV5-1	TRBJ2-5	NA	NA	TGCGCCAGCAGGAGAGGGGAGCAAGAGACCCAGTACTTC	CASRRGEQETQYF
TRBV12-3/TRBV12-4	TRBJ2-3	many	NA	TGTGCCAGCAGGGCAGCTGCGGGCACAGATACGCAGTATTTT	CASRAAAGTDTQYF
TRBV20-1	TRBJ2-5	many	NA	TGCAGTGCCGTCCCTCGGCAGGGTACGGAGACCCAGTACTTC	CSAVPRQGTETQYF
TRBV7-9	TRBJ2-7	NA	TRBD1	TGTGCCAGCACCAGACAGGGGAATTCCTACGAGCAGTACTTC	CASTRQGNSYEQYF
TRBV29-1	TRBJ2-2	NA	TRBD2	TGCAGCGTAACCAGGACTAGCGGGAGTACCGGGGAGCTGTTTTTT	CSVTRTSGSTGELFF
TRBV12-3/TRBV12-4	TRBJ2-7	many	NA	TGTGCCAGCAGTTTAGGACAAATCTACGAGCAGTACTTC	CASSLGQIYEQYF
TRBV30	TRBJ2-1	many	NA	TGTGCCTGGAACCCGAGCTCCTACAATGAGCAGTTCTTC	CAWNPSSYNEQFF
TRBV20-1	TRBJ1-4	many	TRBD1	TGCAGTGCTAGAGAGGGACAGCCGAATGAAAAACTGTTTTTT	CSAREGQPNEKLFF
TRBV12-3/TRBV12-4	TRBJ2-5	many	TRBD1	TGTGCCAGCAGTTCACAGGGGCCGGAGACCCAGTACTTC	CASSSQGPETQYF
TRBV6-2/TRBV6-3	TRBJ1-5	few	NA	TGTGCCAGCAGTTTTCTTCTTTCGTCAGGGTCGGGCAATCAGCCCCAGCATTTT	CASSFLLSSGSGNQPQHF
TRBV12-3/TRBV12-4	TRBJ2-7	once	NA	TGTGCCAGCAGTTTAGGGGGGGTGGGCAGGGTGGTTTATGCCTACGAGCAGTACTTC	CASSLGGVGRVVYAYEQYF
TRBV20-1	TRBJ2-7	NA	NA	TGCAGTGCTAGCGGGATGGGATACGAGCAGTACTTC	CSASGMGYEQYF
TRBV19	TRBJ2-4	NA	NA	TGTGCCAGTAGTATAGAGGTCAGGAAAAACATTCAGTACTTC	CASSIEVRKNIQYF
TRBV9	TRBJ2-2	few	NA	TGTGCCAGCAGCGTAGATATAGCGGCGAACACCGGGGAGCTGTTTTTT	CASSVDIAANTGELFF
TRBV6-1	TRBJ1-5	many	NA	TGTGCCAGCAGCGACCAAGGTCGACAGCCCCAGCATTTT	CASSDQGRQPQHF
TRBV7-2	TRBJ2-1	NA	TRBD2	TGTGCCAGCAGCAGTAGGGGACAGGGAAGATTTGGGGGACTAGCGGGGGCCTACAATGAGCAGTTCTTC	CASSSRGQGRFGGLAGAYNEQFF
TRBV5-1	TRBJ2-1	NA	TRBD2	TGCGCCAGCAGGCTAGCGGTGAACTCCTACAATGAGCAGTTCTTC	CASRLAVNSYNEQFF